Listed here are 19 T cell receptor beta chains from one sample, sequenced in a study of blood T cell repertoires in COVID-19. The table came from immunoSEQ multiplex PCR; TCRdb's copy has only in-frame clones and leaves some out. The data show roughly 63,000 clones, around 80% seen once. The specimen sequenced was peripheral blood. The receptors were gathered from a human donor in a cohort sampled during active COVID-19.

V is TRBV9 and J is TRBJ1-1; D is possibly TRBD1 (6 bases). From germline, CDR1 is SGDLS and CDR2 YYNGEE. This CDR3 is 14 amino acids long. Between the trimmed V and J ends, which lost 4 bases and 1 base, there was a span of 11 bases. CDR3: CASSPSTGNTEAFF. The CDR3 DNA reads TGTGCCAGCAGCCCCTCGACAGGGAACACTGAAGCTTTCTTT.

The chain couples TRBV5-4 to TRBJ1-1; perhaps TRBD1 as D (5 bases). Between the trimmed V and J ends, which lost 0 bases and 2 bases, there was a span of 8 bases. The CDR3 spans 14 residues. Per germline, CDR1 SGHNT and CDR2 YYREEE (reference sequence). CDR3 residues: CASSLEGANTEAFF. For the CDR3, the DNA is TGTGCCAGCAGCTTGGAAGGGGCTAACACTGAAGCTTTCTTT.

The genes are TRBV5-1 and TRBJ2-1, with D possibly being TRBD1 (5 bases). Germline V gives CDR1 SGHRS, CDR2 YFSETQ. The length of the CDR3 is 15 residues. The V and J ends lost 2 bases and 3 bases respectively, with 12 bases between them. DNA of the CDR3: TGCGCCAGCAGCTTAGGCAGGGCCCGCTACAATGAGCAGTTCTTC. Protein sequence: CASSLGRARYNEQFF.

This clone was observed a few times. The CDR3 DNA reads TGTGCCAGCAGCATACAGGGGGGGTTTGGCTACACCTTC. This encodes CASSIQGGFGYTF. V gene TRBV28 combines with J gene TRBJ1-2, with 8 bases matching TRBD1. The germline gives CDR1 MDHEN, CDR2 SYDVKM. The CDR3 is made up of 13 amino acids. Trimming at V came to 6 bases and at J to 7 bases, leaving 7 bases not matched to a gene.

The chain has TRBV12-3 or TRBV12-4 and TRBJ2-5, with D maybe TRBD2 (6 bases). The CDR3 runs 13 residues. Trimming shortened V by 3 bases and J by 7 bases, and 12 bases separated the two germline ends. The CDR3 DNA is TGTGCCAGCAGTTTGGGGGAGGTGATGACCCAGTACTTC. Translated, it gives CASSLGEVMTQYF.

The chain recombines TRBV11-3 with TRBJ1-1, with D perhaps matching TRBD1 (5 bases). V dropped 2 bases and J dropped 2 bases, with 12 bases sitting between them. This CDR3 is built from 15 residues. The germline gives CDR1 SGHNT, CDR2 YENEEA. The CDR3 is CASSLRWQGNTEAFF. The CDR3 DNA reads as TGTGCCAGCAGCTTAAGGTGGCAGGGTAACACTGAAGCTTTCTTT.

This chain uses TRBV6-2 or TRBV6-3 with TRBJ2-7, with TRBD2 identical over 9 bases. Germline CDR1 reads MNHEY; CDR2 reads SVGEGT. V lost 6 bases and J lost 6; bases outside the gene matches: 9. The CDR3 has 14 amino acids. CDR3 sequence reads: CASSPLAGESEQYF. The CDR3 DNA is TGTGCCAGCAGCCCCTTAGCGGGAGAATCCGAGCAGTACTTC.

Remarks on this clone: An end of the junction differs from the germline gene, which may be a read error. The V and J genes are TRBV12-5 and TRBJ1-5; D perhaps matches TRBD1 (5 bases). Germline loops: CDR1 LGHNT, CDR2 FRNRAP. CDR3 length equals 17 residues. Here the CDR3 DNA reads TGTGCTAGTGCTTTGGGGGTGGGGAGACCTCACAATCAGCCCCAGCATTTT. It encodes CASALGVGRPHNQPQHF.

The chain links TRBV30 to TRBJ2-3; D is perhaps TRBD2 (6 bases). This CDR3 has 12 amino acids. Trimming pared 3 bases from V and 5 bases from J, leaving 9 bases between. Germline CDR1 and CDR2: GTSNPN and SVGIG (reference sequence). CDR3 in DNA: TGTGCCTGGAGAGGGGAGGTAGATACGCAGTATTTT. Encoded protein: CAWRGEVDTQYF.

This chain links TRBV4-1 with TRBJ1-2; perhaps TRBD1 as D (6 bases). This CDR3 region has 14 residues. Looked up from germline, CDR1 is MGHRA and CDR2 is YSYEKL. Trimming left V 0 bases short and J 8 bases short, with 13 bases between. CDR3 DNA: TGCGCCAGCAGCCAAGACAGAGCGAGGGGGGGCTACACCTTC. The encoded protein is CASSQDRARGGYTF.

The J gene is TRBJ2-7, the V gene TRBV14, with 7 bases aligning to TRBD1. The germline V gene encodes CDR1 SGHDN and CDR2 FVKESK. J was trimmed by 6 bases and V by 2 bases; bases with no gene match: 4. The CDR3 extends over 13 amino acids. CDR3 protein: CASSQRDRTEQYF. CDR3 nucleotides: TGTGCCAGCAGCCAAAGGGACAGAACCGAGCAGTACTTC.

The chain links TRBV10-3 to TRBJ2-1; the match to TRBD2 covers 13 bases. Germline V gene data show CDR1 as ENHRY and CDR2 as SYGVKD. CDR3 size: 17 residues. J was trimmed by 5 bases and V by 4 bases; bases with no gene match: 8. In DNA, the CDR3 is TGTGCCATCAGTGGGACTCAGGGGACTAGCGGGAACAATGAGCAGTTCTTC. Translation gives CAISGTQGTSGNNEQFF.

The chain uses TRBV27 and TRBJ2-1; maybe TRBD2 (6 bases). The CDR3 sequence is 14 residues long. The V and J ends lost 3 bases and 4 bases respectively, with 10 bases between them. Per germline, CDR1 MNHEY and CDR2 SMNVEV (reference sequence). The CDR3: CASSFLGTYNEQFF. The CDR3 DNA is TGTGCCAGCAGTTTCCTAGGGACTTACAATGAGCAGTTCTTC.

This clone has only a few counts. The rearrangement links TRBV4-1 to TRBJ1-1; tentative D call: TRBD1 (6 bases). The V gene lost 6 bases and the J gene lost 1 base, with 12 bases spanning the gap. Germline CDR1 is MGHRA and CDR2 is YSYEKL. The CDR3 is made up of 14 amino acids. CDR3 loop: CASRPGQPNTEAFF. CDR3 in DNA: TGCGCCAGCAGACCCGGACAGCCGAACACTGAAGCTTTCTTT.

The chain joins TRBV9 to TRBJ2-6; D possibly corresponds to TRBD1 (6 bases). CDR3 length: 15 amino acids. Germline-derived CDR1 and CDR2 are SGDLS and YYNGEE. Trimming removed 1 base from V and 2 bases from J, with 7 bases in between. CDR3 sequence (DNA): TGTGCCAGCAGCGTATACAGGGCTGGGGCCAACGTCCTGACTTTC. Protein sequence: CASSVYRAGANVLTF.

V and J are TRBV7-9 and TRBJ2-3; D gene uncertain. The CDR3 has 14 residues. V lost 1 base and J 2 bases, leaving 7 bases between the germline ends. Per the germline V gene, CDR1 is SEHNR and CDR2 is FQNEAQ (reference sequence). The DNA for the CDR3 is TGTGCCAGCAGCTTAGTGCAGGACACAGATACGCAGTATTTT. Translating gives CASSLVQDTDTQYF.

This chain links TRBV9 with TRBJ2-2; D might be TRBD1 (5 bases). Germline CDR1 is SGDLS and CDR2 is YYNGEE. The ends were cut back, 2 bases at V and 6 bases at J, with 20 bases in the middle. The CDR3 is 17 amino acids. CDR3: CASSVNAGLDGAGELFF. The CDR3 DNA reads as TGTGCCAGCAGCGTCAATGCAGGGTTGGATGGTGCCGGGGAGCTGTTTTTT.

The chain joins TRBV2 to TRBJ1-4; tentative D call: TRBD1 (6 bases). This CDR3 region has 15 residues. Per germline, CDR1 SNHLY and CDR2 FYNNEI. Between the trimmed V and J ends, which lost 6 bases and 8 bases, there was a span of 19 bases. As DNA, the CDR3 is TGTGCCAGCAGGGCTCAGACAGGTGGACGAGAAAAACTGTTTTTT. Translated, it gives CASRAQTGGREKLFF.

The chain uses TRBV5-5 and TRBJ2-1, with 8 bases matching TRBD2. The germline V gene encodes CDR1 SGHKS and CDR2 YYEKEE (reference sequence). Trimming took 2 bases from V and 5 from J; bases not matched to a gene: 6. The CDR3 runs to 15 residues. CDR3 amino acids: CASSLGGRPNNEQFF. The CDR3 DNA is TGTGCCAGCAGCTTAGGCGGGAGGCCTAACAATGAGCAGTTCTTC.